The source of this T cell receptor (beta chain) is a study of T cell repertoires in cytomegalovirus infection. Comment on this clonotype: The antigen is unknown.

The CDR3 is 14 residues long. Trimming left V 4 bases short and J 9 bases short, with 16 bases between. Germline V gene sequence: CDR1 SGHVS, CDR2 FNYEAQ. Each CDR3 protein is one row after TCRdb ran MiXCR on the reads. The sample shows approximately 600,000 distinct CDR3 sequences, about 40% of them seen only once. This sequence originates from a human donor in good health (CMV status not recorded). Some clones in this sample may be carry-over from other donors' samples. The rearrangement joins TRBV7-6 to TRBJ2-1; a weak D match, TRBD2 (5 bases). The sequences come from cultured PBMCs, collected from culture after CMV antigen stimulation. CDR3 DNA: TGTGCCAGCAGCTCCTCCTTCACTAGACGTGAGCAGTTCTTC. This codes for CASSSSFTRREQFF.